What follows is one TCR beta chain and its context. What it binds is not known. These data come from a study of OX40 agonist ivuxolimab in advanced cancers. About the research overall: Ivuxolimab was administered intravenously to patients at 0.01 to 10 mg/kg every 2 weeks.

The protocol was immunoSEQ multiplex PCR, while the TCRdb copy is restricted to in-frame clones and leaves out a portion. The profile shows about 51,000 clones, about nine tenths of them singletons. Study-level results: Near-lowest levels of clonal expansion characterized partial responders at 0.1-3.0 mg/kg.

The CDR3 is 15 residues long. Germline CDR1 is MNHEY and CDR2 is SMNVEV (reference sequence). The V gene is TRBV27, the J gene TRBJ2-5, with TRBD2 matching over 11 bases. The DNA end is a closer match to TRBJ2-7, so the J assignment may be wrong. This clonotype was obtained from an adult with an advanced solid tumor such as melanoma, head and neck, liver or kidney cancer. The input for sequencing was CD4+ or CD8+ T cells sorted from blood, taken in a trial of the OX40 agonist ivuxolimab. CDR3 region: CASSRLAGRSYEQYF. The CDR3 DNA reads TGTGCCAGCAGTCGACTAGCGGGACGCTCCTACGAGCAGTACTTC.